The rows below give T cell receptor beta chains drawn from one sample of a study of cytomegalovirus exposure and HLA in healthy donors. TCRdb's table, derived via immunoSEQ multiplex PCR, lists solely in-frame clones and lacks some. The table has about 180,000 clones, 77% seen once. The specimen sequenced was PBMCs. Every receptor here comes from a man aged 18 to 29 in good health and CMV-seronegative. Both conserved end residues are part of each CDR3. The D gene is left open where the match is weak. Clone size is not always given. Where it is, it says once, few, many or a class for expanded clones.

cdr3_aa: CASSLWTGGLNEQFF
cdr3_nt: TGCGCCAGCAGCCTGTGGACAGGGGGACTCAATGAGCAGTTCTTC
d_call: TRBD1
j_call: TRBJ2-1
v_call: TRBV5-1
clone_size: -

cdr3_aa: CSSSVQGADNEQFF
cdr3_nt: TGTTCCAGCAGCGTACAGGGGGCGGACAATGAGCAGTTCTTC
d_call: TRBD1
j_call: TRBJ2-1
v_call: TRBV7-9
clone_size: once

cdr3_aa: CAWSRNHPEQFF
cdr3_nt: TGTGCCTGGAGCAGAAACCATCCTGAGCAGTTCTTC
d_call: -
j_call: TRBJ2-1
v_call: TRBV30
clone_size: -

cdr3_aa: CASSPSLGYNEQFF
cdr3_nt: TGTGCCAGCAGTCCTAGCCTCGGCTACAATGAGCAGTTCTTC
d_call: -
j_call: TRBJ2-1
v_call: TRBV27
clone_size: -

cdr3_aa: CASSLGPSGSSSEQYF
cdr3_nt: TGTGCCAGCAGCTTGGGCCCTAGCGGGAGTTCATCCGAGCAGTACTTC
d_call: TRBD2
j_call: TRBJ2-7
v_call: TRBV5-6
clone_size: few

cdr3_aa: CASSFGHTYEQYF
cdr3_nt: TGCGCCAGCAGCTTCGGACATACCTACGAGCAGTACTTC
d_call: -
j_call: TRBJ2-7
v_call: TRBV5-1
clone_size: -

cdr3_aa: CASSRGTGYNEQYF
cdr3_nt: TGCGCCAGCAGTCGAGGGACAGGTTATAACGAGCAGTACTTC
d_call: TRBD1
j_call: TRBJ2-7
v_call: TRBV23-1
clone_size: -

cdr3_aa: CASSLSEEQYF
cdr3_nt: TGTGCCAGCAGCTTGTCGGAGGAGCAGTACTTC
d_call: -
j_call: TRBJ2-5
v_call: TRBV5-5
clone_size: few

cdr3_aa: CASGTGGTRASTF
cdr3_nt: TGTGCCAGCGGGACAGGGGGGACTAGGGCTTCCACCTTC
d_call: TRBD1
j_call: TRBJ1-2
v_call: TRBV7-9
clone_size: few

cdr3_aa: CAIRDSHPTNYGYTF
cdr3_nt: TGTGCCATCAGGGACAGCCACCCAACTAACTATGGCTACACCTTC
d_call: -
j_call: TRBJ1-2
v_call: TRBV10-3
clone_size: once

cdr3_aa: CASSQEPSGSSYEQYF
cdr3_nt: TGTGCCAGCAGCCAAGAACCTAGCGGGAGCTCCTACGAGCAGTACTTC
d_call: TRBD2
j_call: TRBJ2-7
v_call: TRBV4-2
clone_size: -

cdr3_aa: CASSPGTGSNQPQHF
cdr3_nt: TGCGCCAGCAGCCCCGGGACAGGTAGCAATCAGCCCCAGCATTTT
d_call: TRBD1
j_call: TRBJ1-5
v_call: TRBV5-1
clone_size: -

cdr3_aa: CASSLAQARTTPNEQFF
cdr3_nt: TGTGCCAGCAGCTTAGCGCAGGCGAGAACCACCCCCAATGAGCAGTTCTTC
d_call: -
j_call: TRBJ2-1
v_call: TRBV7-2
clone_size: -

cdr3_aa: CASSTGTSGLTQYF
cdr3_nt: TGTGCCAGTAGTACCGGGACTAGCGGATTGACCCAGTACTTC
d_call: TRBD2
j_call: TRBJ2-5
v_call: TRBV19
clone_size: -

cdr3_aa: CASSVRQGAREKLFF
cdr3_nt: TGTGCCAGCAGCGTAAGACAGGGGGCAAGAGAAAAACTGTTTTTT
d_call: TRBD1
j_call: TRBJ1-4
v_call: TRBV7-9
clone_size: -

cdr3_aa: CASRRKYDEQFF
cdr3_nt: TGTGCCAGCCGCAGGAAATACGATGAGCAGTTCTTC
d_call: -
j_call: TRBJ2-1
v_call: TRBV11-3
clone_size: -

cdr3_aa: CASSSELAGKPGELFF
cdr3_nt: TGTGCCAGCAGCTCCGAACTAGCGGGAAAGCCCGGGGAGCTGTTTTTT
d_call: TRBD2
j_call: TRBJ2-2
v_call: TRBV5-4
clone_size: few

cdr3_aa: CASSPGGIWSYEQYF
cdr3_nt: TGTGCCAGCAGTCCTGGGGGGATCTGGTCCTACGAGCAGTACTTC
d_call: -
j_call: TRBJ2-7
v_call: TRBV2
clone_size: once

cdr3_aa: CASSLEDWRGGYTF
cdr3_nt: TGTGCCAGCAGCTTGGAGGATTGGAGGGGTGGCTACACCTTC
d_call: -
j_call: TRBJ1-2
v_call: TRBV5-4
clone_size: once

cdr3_aa: CASSPTSGVNIQYF
cdr3_nt: TGTGCCAGCAGCCCGACTAGCGGGGTAAACATTCAGTACTTC
d_call: TRBD2
j_call: TRBJ2-4
v_call: TRBV5-5
clone_size: -

cdr3_aa: CASSQVLGENTEAFF
cdr3_nt: TGCGCCAGCAGCCAAGTTCTAGGGGAGAACACTGAAGCTTTCTTT
d_call: -
j_call: TRBJ1-1
v_call: TRBV4-1
clone_size: -

cdr3_aa: CSVAGTGGFLNTEAFF
cdr3_nt: TGCAGCGTAGCCGGGACAGGGGGATTCCTGAACACTGAAGCTTTCTTT
d_call: TRBD1
j_call: TRBJ1-1
v_call: TRBV29-1
clone_size: -

cdr3_aa: CASSYKRTDIYEQYF
cdr3_nt: TGTGCCAGCAGTTACAAGAGGACAGACATCTACGAGCAGTACTTC
d_call: -
j_call: TRBJ2-7
v_call: TRBV6-5
clone_size: once

cdr3_aa: CASSLGPGNEQFF
cdr3_nt: TGTGCCAGCAGCTTGGGACCAGGAAATGAGCAGTTCTTC
d_call: -
j_call: TRBJ2-1
v_call: TRBV5-5
clone_size: -

cdr3_aa: CASSPRLAVNTGELFF
cdr3_nt: TGTGCCAGCAGCCCGCGACTAGCAGTGAACACCGGGGAGCTGTTTTTT
d_call: TRBD2
j_call: TRBJ2-2
v_call: TRBV4-2
clone_size: -

cdr3_aa: CASSSGQGRGYPF
cdr3_nt: TGTGCCAGCAGCTCAGGACAGGGCCGTGGCTACCCCTTC
d_call: TRBD1
j_call: TRBJ1-2
v_call: TRBV7-9
clone_size: -

cdr3_aa: CATSLTSNQPQHF
cdr3_nt: TGTGCCACCAGCCTGACAAGCAATCAGCCCCAGCATTTT
d_call: -
j_call: TRBJ1-5
v_call: TRBV15
clone_size: -

cdr3_aa: CASSTHGGSDSPLHF
cdr3_nt: TGTGCCAGCAGTACCCACGGGGGGAGCGATTCACCCCTCCACTTT
d_call: -
j_call: TRBJ1-6
v_call: TRBV6-1
clone_size: -

cdr3_aa: CASRNPDTLAKNIQYF
cdr3_nt: TGTGCCAGCCGGAACCCTGACACCCTAGCCAAAAACATTCAGTACTTC
d_call: -
j_call: TRBJ2-4
v_call: TRBV2
clone_size: -